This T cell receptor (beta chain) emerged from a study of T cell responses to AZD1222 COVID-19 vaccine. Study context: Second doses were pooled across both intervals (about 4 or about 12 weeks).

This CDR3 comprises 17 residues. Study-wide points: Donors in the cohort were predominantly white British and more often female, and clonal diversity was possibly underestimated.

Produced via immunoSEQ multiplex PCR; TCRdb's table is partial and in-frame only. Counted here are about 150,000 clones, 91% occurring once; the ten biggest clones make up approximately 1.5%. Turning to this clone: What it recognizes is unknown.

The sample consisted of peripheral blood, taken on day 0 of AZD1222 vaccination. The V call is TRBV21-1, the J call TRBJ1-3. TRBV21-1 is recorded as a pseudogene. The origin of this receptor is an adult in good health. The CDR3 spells CASSPREWEDSGNTIYF. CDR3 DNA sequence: TGTGCCAGCAGCCCGAGAGAGTGGGAAGACTCTGGAAACACCATATATTTT.